Listed below are T cell receptor beta chains from one sample, sequenced in a study of shared clonotypes between healthy human individuals. Data came from immunoSEQ multiplex PCR; TCRdb stores just in-frame clones and leaves some out. This table has about 2.1 million clones, roughly 91% appearing once. The specimen was naive CD8+ T cells from PBMCs. The receptors were gathered from a man between 18 and 35 years old in good health. Some clones in this sample may be carry-over from other donors' samples. CDR3s include the opening cysteine and the closing phenylalanine or tryptophan. The order of the fields is clone size, J gene, V gene, D gene, CDR3 DNA, CDR3 protein. A D gene is named only where the DNA matches it firmly. Size is omitted from some rows. Given values are once, few, many or a class for expanded clones.

size: NA; J: TRBJ2-7; V: TRBV28; D: TRBD2; DNA: TGTGCCAGCAAGATACTAGCGGGAGGCTCCAACGAGCAGTACTTC; CDR3: CASKILAGGSNEQYF
size: NA; J: TRBJ1-3; V: TRBV5-1; D: NA; DNA: TGCGCCAGCAGCCGGAGCTCTGGAAACACCATATATTTT; CDR3: CASSRSSGNTIYF
size: NA; J: TRBJ2-5; V: TRBV27; D: NA; DNA: TGTGCCAGCAGTTTATCGGGTCTAGAGACCCAGTACTTC; CDR3: CASSLSGLETQYF
size: NA; J: TRBJ2-1; V: TRBV7-3; D: TRBD2; DNA: TGTGCCAGCAGCTTCTTTAGCGGGGCCTACAATGAGCAGTTCTTC; CDR3: CASSFFSGAYNEQFF
size: NA; J: TRBJ2-1; V: TRBV7-9; D: NA; DNA: TGTGCCAGCAGCTCACCGGGGAGCGCTCGGTCCTACAATGAGCAGTTCTTC; CDR3: CASSSPGSARSYNEQFF
size: NA; J: TRBJ2-3; V: TRBV11-2; D: NA; DNA: TGTGCCAGCGGTTCCGACTCAAGGACGCAGTATTTT; CDR3: CASGSDSRTQYF
size: few; J: TRBJ2-7; V: TRBV10-1; D: NA; DNA: TGCGCCAGCAGTCAGGACGGTGCCTCCTACGAGCAGTACTTC; CDR3: CASSQDGASYEQYF
size: once; J: TRBJ1-6; V: TRBV27; D: NA; DNA: TGTGCCAGCAAGACCGGGACAAACAATAATTCACCCCTCCACTTT; CDR3: CASKTGTNNNSPLHF
size: NA; J: TRBJ2-7; V: TRBV18; D: NA; DNA: TGTGCCAGCTCACAGGGCTCCTACGAGCAGTACTTC; CDR3: CASSQGSYEQYF
size: NA; J: TRBJ2-5; V: TRBV5-4; D: NA; DNA: TGTGCCAGCAGCTTCCCCGCGGGCCTACAAGAGACCCAGTACTTC; CDR3: CASSFPAGLQETQYF
size: NA; J: TRBJ1-1; V: TRBV28; D: TRBD1; DNA: TGTGCCAGCAGACTAGACAGGGGGGAGATGAACACTGAAGCTTTCTTT; CDR3: CASRLDRGEMNTEAFF
size: NA; J: TRBJ1-2; V: TRBV7-9; D: TRBD1; DNA: TGTGCCAGCAGCACCGTGGACAGGGGGAACTATGGCTACACCTTC; CDR3: CASSTVDRGNYGYTF
size: NA; J: TRBJ2-5; V: TRBV6-6; D: TRBD1; DNA: TGTGCCAGCAACCAGGACAGGGCAGAGACCCAGTACTTC; CDR3: CASNQDRAETQYF
size: NA; J: TRBJ2-5; V: TRBV7-9; D: NA; DNA: TGTGCCAGCAGCTTAGTGTGGGAGGAGACCCAGTACTTC; CDR3: CASSLVWEETQYF
size: NA; J: TRBJ1-1; V: TRBV5-4; D: TRBD1; DNA: TGTGCCAGCAGAGAAAAAACAGGGGGCGCGAACACTGAAGCTTTCTTT; CDR3: CASREKTGGANTEAFF
size: NA; J: TRBJ1-2; V: TRBV29-1; D: NA; DNA: TGCAGCGCCCAACCACAGGGCCCTAACTATGGCTACACCTTC; CDR3: CSAQPQGPNYGYTF
size: NA; J: TRBJ1-1; V: TRBV5-6; D: NA; DNA: TGTGCCAGCAGCTTGGGGATTACCGCCACTGAAGCTTTCTTT; CDR3: CASSLGITATEAFF
size: NA; J: TRBJ2-7; V: TRBV11-2; D: TRBD1; DNA: TGTGCCAGCAGCCACCGGGACAGGCGGTACGAGCAGTACTTC; CDR3: CASSHRDRRYEQYF
size: NA; J: TRBJ1-1; V: TRBV13; D: TRBD1; DNA: TGTGCCAGCAGCCCCGGGACAGGCCTAGAAGCTTTCTTT; CDR3: CASSPGTGLEAFF
size: NA; J: TRBJ2-7; V: TRBV28; D: NA; DNA: TGTGCCAGCAGTGACCCCCGCGGGCTAGCGATCTACGAGCAGTACTTC; CDR3: CASSDPRGLAIYEQYF
size: NA; J: TRBJ2-7; V: TRBV7-8; D: NA; DNA: TGTGCCAGCAGCAAGGGACCAGCGACCTACGAGCAGTACTTC; CDR3: CASSKGPATYEQYF
size: once; J: TRBJ2-1; V: TRBV27; D: TRBD1; DNA: TGTGCCAGCAGCCGGAGCCCCGGGACAGGGGAATACAATGAGCAGTTCTTC; CDR3: CASSRSPGTGEYNEQFF
size: NA; J: TRBJ2-1; V: TRBV7-9; D: TRBD1; DNA: TGTGCCAGCAGCTCGGGACAGGGATGGGGAGAGCAGTTCTTC; CDR3: CASSSGQGWGEQFF
size: NA; J: TRBJ1-2; V: TRBV5-1; D: NA; DNA: TGCGCCAGCAATCGTCGCGCAGCAAGCAATAACCGACTCTATGGCTACACCTTC; CDR3: CASNRRAASNNRLYGYTF
size: NA; J: TRBJ1-1; V: TRBV6-6; D: NA; DNA: TGTGCCAGCAGTTACTCGGGGCGGAGGAGCAACACTGAAGCTTTCTTT; CDR3: CASSYSGRRSNTEAFF
size: NA; J: TRBJ2-5; V: TRBV5-1; D: NA; DNA: TGCGCCAGCAGCTTCCCGGGACGAGAGACCCAGTACTTC; CDR3: CASSFPGRETQYF
size: NA; J: TRBJ2-6; V: TRBV7-9; D: TRBD1; DNA: TGTGCCAGCAGCTCCGACAGGGGACATAGCTCTGGGGCCAACGTCCTGACTTTC; CDR3: CASSSDRGHSSGANVLTF
size: NA; J: TRBJ2-7; V: TRBV27; D: NA; DNA: TGTGCCAGCAGGGTGTCAGACTTCGAGGGCGAGCAGTACTTC; CDR3: CASRVSDFEGEQYF
size: NA; J: TRBJ2-7; V: TRBV28; D: NA; DNA: TGTGCCAGCAGTTCCGTAAGGGGTGGCTACGAGCAGTACTTC; CDR3: CASSSVRGGYEQYF
size: NA; J: TRBJ2-7; V: TRBV6-4; D: TRBD2; DNA: TGTGCCAGCAGTGAAACTAGCGGGGCCTACGAGCAGTACTTC; CDR3: CASSETSGAYEQYF
size: NA; J: TRBJ1-2; V: TRBV28; D: TRBD1; DNA: TGTGCCAGCAGTTCCCGAGACAGGGTAATAGGCTACACCTTC; CDR3: CASSSRDRVIGYTF
size: NA; J: TRBJ2-7; V: TRBV6-5; D: TRBD1; DNA: TGTGCCAGCAGTTACTCCGGGACAGGGGCACTCTACGAGCAGTACTTC; CDR3: CASSYSGTGALYEQYF
size: NA; J: TRBJ2-7; V: TRBV29-1; D: NA; DNA: TGCAGCGTTGAAGATGTTGGGTACGAGCAGTACTTC; CDR3: CSVEDVGYEQYF
size: NA; J: TRBJ1-2; V: TRBV5-6; D: TRBD1; DNA: TGTGCCAGCAGCCCGACAGGGAACTATGGCTACACCTTC; CDR3: CASSPTGNYGYTF
size: NA; J: TRBJ1-2; V: TRBV19; D: NA; DNA: TGTGCCAGTAGGGAGGGGCTCGGCTACACCTTC; CDR3: CASREGLGYTF
size: once; J: TRBJ2-1; V: TRBV7-9; D: TRBD2; DNA: TGTGCCAGCAGCGAAGGACTAGCGGGAGGAAACAATGAGCAGTTCTTC; CDR3: CASSEGLAGGNNEQFF
size: once; J: TRBJ2-7; V: TRBV4-3; D: NA; DNA: TGCGCCAGCAGCCAAGATTCAAGCGACTCCTACGAGCAGTACTTC; CDR3: CASSQDSSDSYEQYF
size: NA; J: TRBJ2-1; V: TRBV7-8; D: NA; DNA: TGTGCCAGCAGCACATTCGATGCCTACAATGAGCAGTTCTTC; CDR3: CASSTFDAYNEQFF
size: NA; J: TRBJ1-1; V: TRBV7-9; D: NA; DNA: TGTGCCAGCAGCTTAAAAGAGGTCCAGGGTGAAACTGAAGCTTTCTTT; CDR3: CASSLKEVQGETEAFF
size: NA; J: TRBJ1-5; V: TRBV28; D: NA; DNA: TGTGCCAGCATTAGGACAGGCAATCAGCCCCAGCATTTT; CDR3: CASIRTGNQPQHF
size: once; J: TRBJ2-1; V: TRBV7-8; D: NA; DNA: TGTGCCAGCAGCTTAGCGTGGGGTTTCAGCGGCGGTCCCTACAATGAGCAGTTCTTC; CDR3: CASSLAWGFSGGPYNEQFF
size: NA; J: TRBJ2-7; V: TRBV5-6; D: TRBD1; DNA: TGTGCCAGCAGCTTGGCCTTAGGGGGACAGACCTACGAGCAGTACTTC; CDR3: CASSLALGGQTYEQYF
size: few; J: TRBJ1-4; V: TRBV6-1; D: NA; DNA: TGTGCCAGCAGTGAAGCGTACAGGGAAGAAAAACTGTTTTTT; CDR3: CASSEAYREEKLFF
size: NA; J: TRBJ2-7; V: TRBV28; D: NA; DNA: TGTGCCAGCAAAGCACAGTCCTACGAGCAGTACTTC; CDR3: CASKAQSYEQYF
size: NA; J: TRBJ1-2; V: TRBV29-1; D: TRBD1; DNA: TGCAGCGTCGGACCCGGGACAGAGTATGGCTACACCTTC; CDR3: CSVGPGTEYGYTF
size: NA; J: TRBJ1-5; V: TRBV6-4; D: NA; DNA: TGTGCCAGCAGTGACCCCGGGGCGCGGCGGTTGAGGTGGCTTTACAATCAGCCCCAGCATTTT; CDR3: CASSDPGARRLRWLYNQPQHF
size: NA; J: TRBJ2-1; V: TRBV28; D: TRBD2; DNA: TGTGCCAGCAGTCCCCCGGGACTAGCGGGGGGAACGGAAAATGAGCAGTTCTTC; CDR3: CASSPPGLAGGTENEQFF
size: NA; J: TRBJ2-7; V: TRBV28; D: NA; DNA: TGTGCCAGCAGCCCGACAGGGAGGTACGAGCAGTACTTC; CDR3: CASSPTGRYEQYF
size: few; J: TRBJ1-2; V: TRBV9; D: NA; DNA: TGTGCCAGCAGCGGGACGGCAAGCCTGCTCTATGGCTACACCTTC; CDR3: CASSGTASLLYGYTF
size: NA; J: TRBJ2-1; V: TRBV5-6; D: NA; DNA: TGTGCCAGCAGGCCTCCACCCGGGGGCTACAATGAGCAGTTCTTC; CDR3: CASRPPPGGYNEQFF
size: NA; J: TRBJ1-2; V: TRBV9; D: TRBD1; DNA: TGTGCCAGCAGCCCGCGACAGGGTCGCGGTGGCTACACCTTC; CDR3: CASSPRQGRGGYTF
size: NA; J: TRBJ1-1; V: TRBV28; D: TRBD1; DNA: TGTGCCAGCAGTTCTTACGGGACAGGGGGCGGGGACACTGAAGCTTTCTTT; CDR3: CASSSYGTGGGDTEAFF
size: NA; J: TRBJ1-4; V: TRBV5-4; D: NA; DNA: TGTGCCAGCACCCGAACGGCGGATAGTAATGAAAAACTGTTTTTT; CDR3: CASTRTADSNEKLFF
size: NA; J: TRBJ1-1; V: TRBV20-1; D: NA; DNA: TGCAGTGGCATACAGGGCGCTGAAGCTTTCTTT; CDR3: CSGIQGAEAFF
size: few; J: TRBJ2-3; V: TRBV5-4; D: NA; DNA: TGTGCCAGCAGCTTGGAGCCCATGGATACGCAGTATTTT; CDR3: CASSLEPMDTQYF
size: NA; J: TRBJ2-7; V: TRBV7-6; D: NA; DNA: TGTGCCAGCAGCCCCCGGACGGACTACGAGCAGTACTTC; CDR3: CASSPRTDYEQYF
size: once; J: TRBJ1-3; V: TRBV6-5; D: NA; DNA: TGTGCCAGCAGTTACTCGATGCCAATCGGAGGAAACACCATATATTTT; CDR3: CASSYSMPIGGNTIYF
size: NA; J: TRBJ2-5; V: TRBV28; D: NA; DNA: TGTGCCAGCAGTTTCGGGCCACAAGAGACCCAGTACTTC; CDR3: CASSFGPQETQYF
size: NA; J: TRBJ2-5; V: TRBV6-1; D: NA; DNA: TGTGCCAGCAGTGACGAGGACAGAAATTGGGAGACCCAGTACTTC; CDR3: CASSDEDRNWETQYF
size: NA; J: TRBJ2-1; V: TRBV19; D: TRBD1; DNA: TGTGCCAGTAGTAGAAAGGGACAGGGGGTAAACAATGAGCAGTTCTTC; CDR3: CASSRKGQGVNNEQFF